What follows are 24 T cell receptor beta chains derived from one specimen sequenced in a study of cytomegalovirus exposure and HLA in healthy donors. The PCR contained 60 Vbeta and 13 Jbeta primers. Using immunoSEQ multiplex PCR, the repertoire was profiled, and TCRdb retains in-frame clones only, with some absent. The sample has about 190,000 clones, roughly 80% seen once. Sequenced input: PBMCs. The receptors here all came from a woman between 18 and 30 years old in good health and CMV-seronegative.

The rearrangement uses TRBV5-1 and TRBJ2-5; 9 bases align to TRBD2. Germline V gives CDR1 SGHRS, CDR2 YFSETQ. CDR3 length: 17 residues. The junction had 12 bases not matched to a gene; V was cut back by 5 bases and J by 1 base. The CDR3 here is CASRPMDRGRGQETQYF. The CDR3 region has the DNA TGCGCCAGCAGACCGATGGATCGCGGGAGGGGCCAAGAGACCCAGTACTTC.

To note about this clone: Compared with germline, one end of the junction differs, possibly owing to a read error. The CDR3 loop is CSSTMGLAEYEQYF. The CDR3, as DNA: TGTTCCAGCACCATGGGACTAGCGGAGTACGAGCAGTACTTC. The chain employs TRBV7-9 and TRBJ2-7, with TRBD2 matching over 11 bases. The germline CDR1 and CDR2 sequences are SEHNR and FQNEAQ (reference sequence). This CDR3 is 14 amino acids long.

DNA for the CDR3: TGTGCCAGCTCACTCGGGACAGGAACAGATACGCAGTATTTT. This codes for CASSLGTGTDTQYF. The gene calls are TRBV18 and TRBJ2-3, with 8 bases aligning to TRBD1. CDR1 KGHSH and CDR2 LQKENI come from the germline V gene. The CDR3 extends over 14 amino acids. The trim removed 4 bases at V and 3 bases at J, leaving 3 bases unmatched.

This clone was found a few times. The CDR3 DNA sequence: TGTGCCAGCAGCTTGGGACTCACATCCTACGAGCAGTACTTC. Encoded protein: CASSLGLTSYEQYF. The chain links TRBV7-2 to TRBJ2-7, with a weak D call TRBD2 (6 bases). The germline CDR1 and CDR2 sequences are SGHTA and FQGNSA. The CDR3 sequence is 14 residues long. The ends were cut back, 3 bases at V and 1 base at J, with 10 bases in the middle. The variable domain in full, with the rest retrieved from reference TRBV7-2 and TRBJ2-7, is GAGVSQSPSNKVTEKGKDVELRCDPISGHTALYWYRQSLGQGLEFLIYFQGNSAPDKSGLPSDRFSAERTGGSVSTLTIQRTQQEDSAVYLCASSLGLTSYEQYFGPGTRLTVT.

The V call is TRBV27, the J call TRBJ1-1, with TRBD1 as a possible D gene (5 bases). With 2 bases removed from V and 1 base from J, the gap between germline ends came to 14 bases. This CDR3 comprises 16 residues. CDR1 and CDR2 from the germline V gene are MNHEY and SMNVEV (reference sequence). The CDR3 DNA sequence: TGTGCCAGCAGTTTAATGGGAAGGGGCCCGAACACTGAAGCTTTCTTT. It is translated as CASSLMGRGPNTEAFF.

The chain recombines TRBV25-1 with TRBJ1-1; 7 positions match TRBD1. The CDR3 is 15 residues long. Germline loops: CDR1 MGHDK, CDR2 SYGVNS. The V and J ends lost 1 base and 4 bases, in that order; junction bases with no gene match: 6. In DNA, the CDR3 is TGTGCCAGCAGTGAATTTCGACAGGGTGGCACTGAAGCTTTCTTT. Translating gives CASSEFRQGGTEAFF.

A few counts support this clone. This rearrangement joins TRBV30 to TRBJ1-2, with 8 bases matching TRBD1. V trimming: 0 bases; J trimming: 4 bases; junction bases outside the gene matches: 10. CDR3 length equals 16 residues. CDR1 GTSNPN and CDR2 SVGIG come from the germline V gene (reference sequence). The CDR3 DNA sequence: TGTGCCTGGAGTGTACGAATGCAGGGGGCCCGCTATGGCTACACCTTC. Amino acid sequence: CAWSVRMQGARYGYTF.

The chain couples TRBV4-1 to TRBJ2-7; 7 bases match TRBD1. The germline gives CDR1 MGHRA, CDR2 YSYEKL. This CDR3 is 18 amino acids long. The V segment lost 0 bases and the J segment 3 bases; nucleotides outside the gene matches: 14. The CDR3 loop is CASSQDRMSGQEFYEQYF. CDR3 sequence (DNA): TGCGCCAGCAGCCAAGATAGGATGTCCGGACAGGAGTTCTACGAGCAGTACTTC.

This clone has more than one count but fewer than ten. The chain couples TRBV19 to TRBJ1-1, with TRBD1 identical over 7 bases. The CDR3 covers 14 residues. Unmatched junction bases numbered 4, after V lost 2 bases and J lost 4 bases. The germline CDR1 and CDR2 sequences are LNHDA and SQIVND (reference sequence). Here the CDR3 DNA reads TGTGCCAGTAGTATACCGGCAGGGGGCACTGAAGCTTTCTTT. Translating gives CASSIPAGGTEAFF. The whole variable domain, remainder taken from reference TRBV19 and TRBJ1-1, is DGGITQSPKYLFRKEGQNVTLSCEQNLNHDAMYWYRQDPGQGLRLIYYSQIVNDFQKGDIAEGYSVSREKKESFPLTVTSAQKNPTAFYLCASSIPAGGTEAFFGQGTRLTVV.

The CDR3 is CAWSVDGGETQYF. The CDR3 DNA follows: TGTGCCTGGAGTGTAGACGGGGGAGAGACCCAGTACTTC. The chain uses TRBV30 and TRBJ2-5, with D maybe TRBD2 (6 bases). Germline V gene sequence: CDR1 GTSNPN, CDR2 SVGIG (reference sequence). V shed 0 bases and J shed 4 bases, with 9 bases lying between them. The CDR3 totals 13 residues. Drawing the rest from reference TRBV30 and TRBJ2-5, the complete variable domain is SQTIHQWPATLVQPVGSPLSLECTVEGTSNPNLYWYRQAAGRGLQLLFYSVGIGQISSEVPQNLSASRPQDRQFILSSKKLLLSDSGFYLCAWSVDGGETQYFGPGTRLLVL.

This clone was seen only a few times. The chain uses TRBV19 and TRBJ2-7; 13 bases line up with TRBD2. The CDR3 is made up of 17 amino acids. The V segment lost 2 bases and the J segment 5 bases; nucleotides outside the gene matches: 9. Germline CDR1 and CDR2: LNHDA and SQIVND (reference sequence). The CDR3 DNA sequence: TGTGCCAGTAGTATATCCGCTCGGACTAGCGGGAGAAACGAGCAGTACTTC. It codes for CASSISARTSGRNEQYF.

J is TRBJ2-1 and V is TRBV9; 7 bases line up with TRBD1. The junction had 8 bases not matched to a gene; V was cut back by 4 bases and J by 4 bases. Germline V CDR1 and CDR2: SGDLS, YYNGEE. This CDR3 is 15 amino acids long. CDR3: CASSIDRARYNEQFF. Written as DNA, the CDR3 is TGTGCCAGCAGCATCGACAGGGCGCGATACAATGAGCAGTTCTTC.

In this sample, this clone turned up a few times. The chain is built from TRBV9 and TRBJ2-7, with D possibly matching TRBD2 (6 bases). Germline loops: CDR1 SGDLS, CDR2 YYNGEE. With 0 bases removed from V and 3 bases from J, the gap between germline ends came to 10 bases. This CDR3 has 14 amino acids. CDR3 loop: CASSVAGAGYEQYF. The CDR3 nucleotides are TGTGCCAGCAGCGTAGCGGGAGCCGGCTACGAGCAGTACTTC. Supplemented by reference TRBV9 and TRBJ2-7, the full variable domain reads DSGVTQTPKHLITATGQRVTLRCSPRSGDLSVYWYQQSLDQGLQFLIQYYNGEERAKGNILERFSAQQFPDLHSELNLSSLELGDSALYFCASSVAGAGYEQYFGPGTRLTVT.

CDR3: CASTLPRGIEAFF. The CDR3 bases are TGTGCCAGCACCTTGCCCCGGGGGATTGAAGCTTTCTTT. This chain joins TRBV7-9 and TRBJ1-1; a weak D match, TRBD1 (5 bases). V dropped 7 bases and J dropped 7 bases, with 16 bases sitting between them. Germline values: CDR1 SEHNR, CDR2 FQNEAQ (reference sequence). The CDR3 sequence is 13 residues long.

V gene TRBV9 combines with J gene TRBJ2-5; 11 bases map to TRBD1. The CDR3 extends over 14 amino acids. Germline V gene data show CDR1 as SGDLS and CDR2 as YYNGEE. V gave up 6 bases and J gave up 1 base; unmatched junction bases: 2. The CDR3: CASKGTGGQETQYF. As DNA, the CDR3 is TGTGCCAGCAAAGGGACAGGGGGCCAAGAGACCCAGTACTTC. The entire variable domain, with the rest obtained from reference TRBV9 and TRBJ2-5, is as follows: DSGVTQTPKHLITATGQRVTLRCSPRSGDLSVYWYQQSLDQGLQFLIQYYNGEERAKGNILERFSAQQFPDLHSELNLSSLELGDSALYFCASKGTGGQETQYFGPGTRLLVL.

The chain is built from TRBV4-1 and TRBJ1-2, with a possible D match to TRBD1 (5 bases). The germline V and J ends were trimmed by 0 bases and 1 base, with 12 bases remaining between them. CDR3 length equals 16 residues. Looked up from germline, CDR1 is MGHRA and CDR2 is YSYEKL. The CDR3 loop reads CASSQDIDSYNYGYTF. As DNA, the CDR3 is TGCGCCAGCAGCCAAGATATCGACAGCTATAACTATGGCTACACCTTC.

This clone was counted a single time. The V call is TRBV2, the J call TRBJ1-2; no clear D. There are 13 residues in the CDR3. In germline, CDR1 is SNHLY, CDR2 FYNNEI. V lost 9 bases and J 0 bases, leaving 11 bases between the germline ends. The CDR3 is CASHYEANYGYTF. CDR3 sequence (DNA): TGTGCCAGTCACTACGAAGCTAACTATGGCTACACCTTC.

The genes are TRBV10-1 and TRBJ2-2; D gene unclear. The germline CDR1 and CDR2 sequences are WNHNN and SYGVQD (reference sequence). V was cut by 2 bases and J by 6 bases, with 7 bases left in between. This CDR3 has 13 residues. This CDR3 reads CASSEQYAGELFF. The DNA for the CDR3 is TGCGCCAGCAGTGAGCAGTACGCCGGGGAGCTGTTTTTT.

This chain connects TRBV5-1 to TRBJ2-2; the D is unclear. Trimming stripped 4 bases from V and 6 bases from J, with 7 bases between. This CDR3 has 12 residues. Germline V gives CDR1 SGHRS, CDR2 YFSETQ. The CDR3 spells CASSEPPGELFF. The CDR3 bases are TGCGCCAGCAGCGAGCCGCCCGGGGAGCTGTTTTTT.

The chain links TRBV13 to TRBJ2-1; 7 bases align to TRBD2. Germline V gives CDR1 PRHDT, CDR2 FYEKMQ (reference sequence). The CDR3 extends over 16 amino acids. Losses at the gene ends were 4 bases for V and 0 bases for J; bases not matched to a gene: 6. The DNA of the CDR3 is TGTGCCAGCAGCTCCCGGGAGGCCAGCTCCTACAATGAGCAGTTCTTC. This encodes CASSSREASSYNEQFF. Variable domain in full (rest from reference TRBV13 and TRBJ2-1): AAGVIQSPRHLIKEKRETATLKCYPIPRHDTVYWYQQGPGQDPQFLISFYEKMQSDKGSIPDRFSAQQFSDYHSELNMSSLELGDSALYFCASSSREASSYNEQFFGPGTRLTVL.

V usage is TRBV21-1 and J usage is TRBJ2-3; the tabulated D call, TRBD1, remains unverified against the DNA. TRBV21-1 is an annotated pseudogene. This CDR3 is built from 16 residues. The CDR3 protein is CASSKGDRASTDTQYF. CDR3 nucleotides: TGTGCCAGCAGCAAAGGAGACAGGGCAAGCACAGATACGCAGTATTTT.

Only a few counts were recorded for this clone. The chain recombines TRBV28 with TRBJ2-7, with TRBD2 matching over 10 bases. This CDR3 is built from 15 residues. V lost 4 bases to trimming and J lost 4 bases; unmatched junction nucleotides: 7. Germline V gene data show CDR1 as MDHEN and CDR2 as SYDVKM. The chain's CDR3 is CASSSESSGRYEQYF. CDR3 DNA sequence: TGTGCCAGCAGTTCTGAGAGTAGCGGGAGGTACGAGCAGTACTTC.

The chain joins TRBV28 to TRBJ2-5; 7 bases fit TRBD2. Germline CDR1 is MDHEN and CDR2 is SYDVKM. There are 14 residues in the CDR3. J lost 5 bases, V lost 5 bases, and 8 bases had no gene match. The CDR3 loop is CASSLWRGGETQYF. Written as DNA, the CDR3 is TGTGCCAGCAGTCTGTGGAGGGGAGGGGAGACCCAGTACTTC.

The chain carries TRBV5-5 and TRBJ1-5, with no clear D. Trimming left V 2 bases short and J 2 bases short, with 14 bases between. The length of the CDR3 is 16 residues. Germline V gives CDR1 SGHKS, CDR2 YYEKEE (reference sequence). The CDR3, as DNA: TGTGCCAGCAGCTTCATGGCTTCTCAGGGCAATCAGCCCCAGCATTTT. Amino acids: CASSFMASQGNQPQHF.